The subject of this entry is one T cell receptor beta chain. The data were obtained in a study of identical twins. TCRdb called the 5' RACE reads again in MiXCR, with one record for every CDR3 protein. Among a few hundred thousand distinct CDR3 sequences listed, approximately 14% were seen once. The same sample was also used in a study of yellow fever vaccine responses in identical twins.

The receptor's source is a woman aged 18 to 35 in good health. Source material: CD4+ T cells sorted from blood.

CDR3 amino acids: CASSYSGPSGVRPEQFF. DNA of the CDR3: TGTGCCAGCAGTTACTCGGGTCCTAGCGGGGTCCGACCTGAGCAGTTCTTC. V usage is TRBV6-5 and J usage is TRBJ2-1, with TRBD2 identical over 9 bases. The V gene end was trimmed by 0 bases and the J gene end by 9 bases; junction bases not matched to a gene: 12. The CDR3 is 17 residues long. Germline loops: CDR1 MNHEY, CDR2 SVGAGI.